What follows are 5 T cell receptor beta chains derived from one specimen sequenced in a study of radiotherapy plus CTLA-4 blockade in lung cancer. Method: immunoSEQ multiplex PCR; TCRdb's copy keeps in-frame clones and lacks some. The sample lists around 56,000 clones; 70% to 85% were seen once. The material was peripheral blood, obtained from a patient treated with radiotherapy plus ipilimumab. The receptors come from a human donor with non-small cell lung cancer who had a complete response to radiotherapy plus ipilimumab.

The rearrangement joins TRBV19 to TRBJ2-1; 8 nucleotides match TRBD1. CDR3 length: 15 residues. Per the germline V gene, CDR1 is LNHDA and CDR2 is SQIVND (reference sequence). V shed 3 bases, J shed 10 bases, and the junction held 11 bases outside the gene matches. The CDR3 here is CASSMGQAPFREQFF. In DNA, the CDR3 is TGTGCCAGTAGTATGGGACAGGCTCCCTTTCGGGAGCAGTTCTTC.

This chain joins TRBV9 and TRBJ1-3; 10 bases fit TRBD1. The V and J ends lost 3 bases and 1 base, in that order; junction bases with no gene match: 13. CDR1 and CDR2 (germline): SGDLS, YYNGEE. CDR3 length: 19 residues. The CDR3 bases are TGTGCCAGCAGCGAGGGACAGGGGAGACCCGACCCGTCTGGAAACACCATATATTTT. It translates to CASSEGQGRPDPSGNTIYF.

To note about this clone: This sample also contains other DNA sequences that code for the same CDR3. V and J are TRBV19 and TRBJ1-6; 7 bases agree with TRBD1. With V trimmed by 4 bases and J by 4 bases, 4 bases remained unmatched. Germline CDR1 reads LNHDA; CDR2 reads SQIVND (reference sequence). The CDR3 has 15 residues. The CDR3 protein is CASSKRDRYNSPLHF. CDR3 DNA: TGTGCCAGTAGTAAACGGGACAGATATAATTCACCCCTCCACTTT.

The chain couples TRBV27 to TRBJ2-3; 7 bases map to TRBD1. This CDR3 region has 15 residues. Germline V gene sequence: CDR1 MNHEY, CDR2 SMNVEV (reference sequence). V gave up 3 bases and J gave up 6 bases; unmatched junction bases: 9. The chain's CDR3 is CASSFSITGVDTQYF. The CDR3 DNA reads TGTGCCAGCAGTTTCTCCATCACAGGGGTGGATACGCAGTATTTT.

This chain's CDR3 is CASSPDRVDGYTF. Here the CDR3 DNA reads TGTGCCAGCAGCCCCGACAGGGTGGATGGCTACACCTTC. V and J are TRBV2 and TRBJ1-2; 7 nucleotides agree with TRBD1. This CDR3 is 13 amino acids long. With 6 bases clipped from V and 6 bases from J, the junction kept 7 bases outside the gene matches. Germline CDR1 reads SNHLY; CDR2 reads FYNNEI.